Included here is one T cell receptor (beta chain) sequence, with context. Its matching antigen is unknown. The germline V and J ends were trimmed by 6 bases and 6 bases, with 23 bases remaining between them. Looked up from germline, CDR1 is MNHEY and CDR2 is SMNVEV (reference sequence). The CDR3 sequence is 16 residues long. This sample was included in a study of blood T cells in healthy people across ages. Points from the study as a whole: More naive CD4+ cells and higher diversity were found in long-lived than in aged donors.

A second PCR, run for about 7 to 11 cycles, used a sample-barcoded 5' primer plus a J-beta primer mix. A single record per CDR3 protein comes from TCRdb applying MiXCR to the 5' RACE reads. This sample yields about 1.4 million distinct CDR3 sequences, of which 55% to 75% are seen a single time; 6.5% to 8.5% belongs to the top ten. The TCR sequence derives from a man younger than 30 in good health. The gene calls are TRBV27 and TRBJ1-2; D gene ambiguous. What was sequenced was blood. CDR3 residues: CASRTAGTASGNGYTF. CDR3 in DNA: TGTGCCAGCAGGACGGCCGGTACAGCCAGTGGGAATGGCTACACCTTC.